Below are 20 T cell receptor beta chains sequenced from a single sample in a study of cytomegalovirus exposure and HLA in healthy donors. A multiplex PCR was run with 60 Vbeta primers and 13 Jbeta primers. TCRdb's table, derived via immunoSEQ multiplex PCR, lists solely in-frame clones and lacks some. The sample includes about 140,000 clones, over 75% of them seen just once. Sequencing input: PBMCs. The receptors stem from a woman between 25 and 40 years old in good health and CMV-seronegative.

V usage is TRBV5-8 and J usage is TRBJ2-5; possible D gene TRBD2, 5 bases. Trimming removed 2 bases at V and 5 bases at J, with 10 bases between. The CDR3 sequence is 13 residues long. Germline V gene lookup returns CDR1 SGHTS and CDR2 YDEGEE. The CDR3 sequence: CASSFGPGETQYF. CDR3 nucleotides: TGTGCCAGCAGCTTTGGCCCGGGGGAGACCCAGTACTTC.

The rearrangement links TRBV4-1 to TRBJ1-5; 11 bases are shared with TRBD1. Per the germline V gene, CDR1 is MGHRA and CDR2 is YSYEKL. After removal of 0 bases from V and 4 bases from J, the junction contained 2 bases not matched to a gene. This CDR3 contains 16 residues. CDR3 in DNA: TGCGCCAGCAGCCAAGATGGGACAGGGGGTAATCAGCCCCAGCATTTT. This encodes CASSQDGTGGNQPQHF.

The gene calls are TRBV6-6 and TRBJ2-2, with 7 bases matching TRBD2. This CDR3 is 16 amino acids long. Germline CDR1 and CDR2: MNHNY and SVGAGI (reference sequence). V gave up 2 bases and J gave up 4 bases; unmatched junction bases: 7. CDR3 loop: CASSYPGGMGTGELFF. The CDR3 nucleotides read TGTGCCAGCAGTTACCCGGGAGGAATGGGCACCGGGGAGCTGTTTTTT.

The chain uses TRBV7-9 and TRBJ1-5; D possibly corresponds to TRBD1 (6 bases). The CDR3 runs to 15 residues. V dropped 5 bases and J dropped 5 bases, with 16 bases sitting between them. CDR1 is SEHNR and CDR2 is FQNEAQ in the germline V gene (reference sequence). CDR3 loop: CASSPGHRDHQPQHF. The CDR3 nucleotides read TGTGCCAGCAGCCCGGGCCACAGGGATCATCAGCCCCAGCATTTT.

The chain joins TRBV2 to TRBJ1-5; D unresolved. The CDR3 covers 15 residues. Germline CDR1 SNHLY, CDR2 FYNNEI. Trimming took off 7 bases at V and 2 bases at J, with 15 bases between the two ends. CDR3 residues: CASNSLRQGNQPQHF. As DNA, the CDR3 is TGTGCCAGCAATTCTTTGAGGCAAGGCAATCAGCCCCAGCATTTT.

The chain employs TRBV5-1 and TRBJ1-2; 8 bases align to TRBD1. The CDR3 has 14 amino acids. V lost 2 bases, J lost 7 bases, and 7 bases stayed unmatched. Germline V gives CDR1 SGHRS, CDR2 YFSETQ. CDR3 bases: TGCGCCAGCAGCTTACCGGGACAGGCCCGTGGCTACACCTTC. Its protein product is CASSLPGQARGYTF.

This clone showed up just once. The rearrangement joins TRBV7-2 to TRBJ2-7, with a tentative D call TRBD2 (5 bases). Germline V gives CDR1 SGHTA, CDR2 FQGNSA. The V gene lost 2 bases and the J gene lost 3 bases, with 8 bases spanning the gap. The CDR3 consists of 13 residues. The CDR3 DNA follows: TGTGCCAGCAGCTTAAGAGGGTACTACGAGCAGTACTTC. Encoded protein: CASSLRGYYEQYF.

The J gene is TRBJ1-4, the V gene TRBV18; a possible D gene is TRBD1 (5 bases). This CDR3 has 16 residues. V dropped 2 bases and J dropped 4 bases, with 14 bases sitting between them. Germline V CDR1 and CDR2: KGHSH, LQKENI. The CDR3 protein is CASSPLGGAGNEKLFF. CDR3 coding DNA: TGTGCCAGCTCACCATTAGGCGGGGCTGGTAATGAAAAACTGTTTTTT. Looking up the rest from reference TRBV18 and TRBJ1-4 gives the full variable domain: NAGVMQNPRHLVRRRGQEARLRCSPMKGHSHVYWYRQLPEEGLKFMVYLQKENIIDESGMPKERFSAEFPKEGPSILRIQQVVRGDSAAYFCASSPLGGAGNEKLFFGSGTQLSVL.

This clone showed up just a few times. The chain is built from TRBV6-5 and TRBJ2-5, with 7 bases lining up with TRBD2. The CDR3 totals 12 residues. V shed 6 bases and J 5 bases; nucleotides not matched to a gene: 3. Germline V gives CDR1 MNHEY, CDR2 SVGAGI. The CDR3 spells CASSGRWETQYF. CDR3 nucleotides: TGTGCCAGCAGCGGGAGGTGGGAGACCCAGTACTTC.

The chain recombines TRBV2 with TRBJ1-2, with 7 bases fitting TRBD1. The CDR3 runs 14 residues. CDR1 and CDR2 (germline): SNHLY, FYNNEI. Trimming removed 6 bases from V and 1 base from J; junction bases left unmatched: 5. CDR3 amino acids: CASSPGTVNYGYTF. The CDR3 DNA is TGTGCCAGCAGCCCCGGGACAGTTAACTATGGCTACACCTTC.

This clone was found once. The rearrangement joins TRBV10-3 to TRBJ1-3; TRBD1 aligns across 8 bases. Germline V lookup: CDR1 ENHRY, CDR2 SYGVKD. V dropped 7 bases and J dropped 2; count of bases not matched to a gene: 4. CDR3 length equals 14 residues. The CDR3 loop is CAINQGAAGNTIYF. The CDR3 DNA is TGTGCCATCAACCAGGGGGCGGCTGGAAACACCATATATTTT.

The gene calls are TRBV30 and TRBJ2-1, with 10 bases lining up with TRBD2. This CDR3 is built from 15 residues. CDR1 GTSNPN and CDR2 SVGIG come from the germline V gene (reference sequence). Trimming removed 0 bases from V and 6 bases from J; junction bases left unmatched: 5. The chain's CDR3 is CAWSVSAGGPNEQFF. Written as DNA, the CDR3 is TGTGCCTGGAGTGTTTCAGCGGGAGGGCCCAATGAGCAGTTCTTC. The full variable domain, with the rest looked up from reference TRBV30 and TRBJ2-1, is SQTIHQWPATLVQPVGSPLSLECTVEGTSNPNLYWYRQAAGRGLQLLFYSVGIGQISSEVPQNLSASRPQDRQFILSSKKLLLSDSGFYLCAWSVSAGGPNEQFFGPGTRLTVL.

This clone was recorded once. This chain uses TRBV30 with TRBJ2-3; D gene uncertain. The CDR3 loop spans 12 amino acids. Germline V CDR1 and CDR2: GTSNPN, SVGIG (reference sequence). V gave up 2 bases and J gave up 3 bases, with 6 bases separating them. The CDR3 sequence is CAWSPQTDTQYF. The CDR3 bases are TGTGCCTGGAGTCCCCAGACAGATACGCAGTATTTT. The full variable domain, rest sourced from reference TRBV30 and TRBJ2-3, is SQTIHQWPATLVQPVGSPLSLECTVEGTSNPNLYWYRQAAGRGLQLLFYSVGIGQISSEVPQNLSASRPQDRQFILSSKKLLLSDSGFYLCAWSPQTDTQYFGPGTRLTVL.

In DNA, the CDR3 is TGTGCCAGCAACAAGGGACAGGCTATCACTGAAGCTTTCTTT. Its protein is CASNKGQAITEAFF. The V and J genes are TRBV27 and TRBJ1-1; 8 bases align to TRBD1. The CDR3 consists of 14 residues. V dropped 7 bases and J dropped 4; count of bases not matched to a gene: 8. Germline V gives CDR1 MNHEY, CDR2 SMNVEV (reference sequence).

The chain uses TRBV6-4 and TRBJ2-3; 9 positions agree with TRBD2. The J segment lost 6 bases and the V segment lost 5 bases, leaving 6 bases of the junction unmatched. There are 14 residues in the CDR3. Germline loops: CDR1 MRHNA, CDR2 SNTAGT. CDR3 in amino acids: CASSLAGDLDTQYF. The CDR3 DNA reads TGTGCCAGCAGTTTAGCGGGAGATCTCGATACGCAGTATTTT.

The CDR3 DNA reads TGTGCCAGCAGCTTTGAGGACAGGGGATCAGCGCAGTACTTC. It codes for CASSFEDRGSAQYF. V and J are TRBV7-2 and TRBJ2-7, with TRBD1 matching over 9 bases. This CDR3 contains 14 residues. V lost 3 bases and J lost 9; bases outside the gene matches: 9. Per germline, CDR1 SGHTA and CDR2 FQGNSA.

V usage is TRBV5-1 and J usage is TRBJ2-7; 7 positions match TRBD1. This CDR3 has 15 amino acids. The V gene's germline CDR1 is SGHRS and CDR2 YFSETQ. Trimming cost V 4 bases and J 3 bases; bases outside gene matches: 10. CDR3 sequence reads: CASSPNPGTDYEQYF. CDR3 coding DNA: TGCGCCAGCAGCCCAAACCCCGGGACAGACTACGAGCAGTACTTC.

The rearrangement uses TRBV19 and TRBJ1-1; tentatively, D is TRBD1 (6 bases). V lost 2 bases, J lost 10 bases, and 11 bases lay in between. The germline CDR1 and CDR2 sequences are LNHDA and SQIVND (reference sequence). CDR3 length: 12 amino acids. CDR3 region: CASSITGIVAFF. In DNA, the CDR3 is TGTGCCAGTAGTATAACAGGGATAGTAGCTTTCTTT.

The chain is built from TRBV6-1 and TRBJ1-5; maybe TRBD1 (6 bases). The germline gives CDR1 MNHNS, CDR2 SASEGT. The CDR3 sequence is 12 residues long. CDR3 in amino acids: CGSDQGNQPQHF. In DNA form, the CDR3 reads TGTGGATCTGACCAGGGGAATCAGCCCCAGCATTTT.

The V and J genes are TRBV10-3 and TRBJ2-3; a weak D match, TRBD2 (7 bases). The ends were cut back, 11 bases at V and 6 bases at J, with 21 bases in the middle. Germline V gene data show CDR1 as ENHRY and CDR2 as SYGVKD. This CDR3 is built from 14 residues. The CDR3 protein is CAVEGEGPRDTQYF. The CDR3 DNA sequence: TGTGCCGTGGAGGGGGAGGGCCCTCGGGATACGCAGTATTTT.